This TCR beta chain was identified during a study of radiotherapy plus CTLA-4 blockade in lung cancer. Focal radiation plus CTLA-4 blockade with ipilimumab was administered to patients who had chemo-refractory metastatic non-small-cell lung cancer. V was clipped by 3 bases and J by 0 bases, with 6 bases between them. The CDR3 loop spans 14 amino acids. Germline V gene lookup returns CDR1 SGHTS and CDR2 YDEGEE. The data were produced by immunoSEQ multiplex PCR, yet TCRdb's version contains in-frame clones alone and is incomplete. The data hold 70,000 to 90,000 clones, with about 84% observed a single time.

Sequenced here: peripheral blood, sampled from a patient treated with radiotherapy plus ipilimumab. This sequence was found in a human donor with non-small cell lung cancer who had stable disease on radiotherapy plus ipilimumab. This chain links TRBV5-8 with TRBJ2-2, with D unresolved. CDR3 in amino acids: CASSSLTNTGELFF. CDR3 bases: TGTGCCAGCAGCTCCTTAACGAACACCGGGGAGCTGTTTTTT. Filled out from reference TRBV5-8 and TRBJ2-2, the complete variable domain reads EAGVTQSPTHLIKTRGQQATLRCSPISGHTSVYWYQQALGLGLQFLLWYDEGEERNRGNFPPRFSGRQFPNYSSELNVNALELEDSALYLCASSSLTNTGELFFGEGSRLTVL.